In this sample, the clone carrying this T cell receptor (beta chain) turned up once. The antigen is not known. The data stem from a study of T cell responses to AZD1222 COVID-19 vaccine. Study results and caveats: Baseline seropositivity characterized only a handful of AZD1222 recipients. In the spike-specific TCR repertoire, nearly half reportedly target unmutated variant regions.

Here immunoSEQ multiplex PCR was the method, and the copy in TCRdb shows in-frame clones only, minus some. The table records around 160,000 clones, approximately 90% of them present only once. The CDR3 is made up of 15 amino acids. V was pared by 0 bases and J by 3 bases, with 11 bases between. Germline CDR1 is GTSNPN and CDR2 is SVGIG (reference sequence). The sequences come from peripheral blood, collected 28 days after the second AZD1222 dose. The chain uses TRBV30 and TRBJ1-4; TRBD1 might be the D (5 bases). This TCR derives from an adult who received the AZD1222 COVID-19 vaccine. CDR3 DNA sequence: TGTGCCTGGAGTGTACGAAAAGGGGCTAATGAAAAACTGTTTTTT. Protein sequence: CAWSVRKGANEKLFF. Variable domain in full (rest from reference TRBV30 and TRBJ1-4): SQTIHQWPATLVQPVGSPLSLECTVEGTSNPNLYWYRQAAGRGLQLLFYSVGIGQISSEVPQNLSASRPQDRQFILSSKKLLLSDSGFYLCAWSVRKGANEKLFFGSGTQLSVL.